What follows is one TCR beta chain and its context. No antigen is known for it. It is likely a read error: a sequence one base away is far more abundant. These data originate in a study of shared clonotypes between healthy human individuals. Study outcomes and limitations: Sampling covered nothing but blood. Tissue TCR repertoires likely differ from those found in blood. Measured sharing among donors was expected to vary with sequencing depth.

Sequenced by immunoSEQ multiplex PCR; TCRdb stores in-frame clones only, minus some. The sample includes some 95,000 clones, 67% of them seen just once. V lost 4 bases and J 0 bases, leaving 7 bases between the germline ends. Looked up from germline, CDR1 is SQVTM and CDR2 is ANQGSEA. This CDR3 has 13 residues. CD8 memory pooled CD45RO+ cells and CCR7-negative CD45RA+ TemRA cells. Material for sequencing was memory CD8+ T cells sorted from blood. Subset noted: CD45RO+ cells pooled with CCR7-negative TemRA cells. The chain combines TRBV29-1 with TRBJ1-3, with D unresolved. This clonotype was obtained from a man younger than 45 in good health. CDR3: CSVGNHSGNTIYF. Here the CDR3 DNA reads TGCAGCGTTGGTAACCACTCTGGAAACACCATATATTTT.